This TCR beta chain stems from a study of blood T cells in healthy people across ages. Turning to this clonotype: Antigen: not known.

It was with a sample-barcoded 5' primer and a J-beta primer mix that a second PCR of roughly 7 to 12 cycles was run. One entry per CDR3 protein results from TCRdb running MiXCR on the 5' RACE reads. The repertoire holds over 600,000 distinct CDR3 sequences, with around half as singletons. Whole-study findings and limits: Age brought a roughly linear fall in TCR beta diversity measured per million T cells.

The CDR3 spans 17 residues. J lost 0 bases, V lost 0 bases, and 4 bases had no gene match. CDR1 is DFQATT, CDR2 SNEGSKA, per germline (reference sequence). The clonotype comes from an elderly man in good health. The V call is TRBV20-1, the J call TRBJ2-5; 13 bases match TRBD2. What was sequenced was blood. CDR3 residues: CSAREGLAGSYQETQYF. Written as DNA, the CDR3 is TGCAGTGCTAGAGAGGGACTAGCGGGATCCTACCAAGAGACCCAGTACTTC.